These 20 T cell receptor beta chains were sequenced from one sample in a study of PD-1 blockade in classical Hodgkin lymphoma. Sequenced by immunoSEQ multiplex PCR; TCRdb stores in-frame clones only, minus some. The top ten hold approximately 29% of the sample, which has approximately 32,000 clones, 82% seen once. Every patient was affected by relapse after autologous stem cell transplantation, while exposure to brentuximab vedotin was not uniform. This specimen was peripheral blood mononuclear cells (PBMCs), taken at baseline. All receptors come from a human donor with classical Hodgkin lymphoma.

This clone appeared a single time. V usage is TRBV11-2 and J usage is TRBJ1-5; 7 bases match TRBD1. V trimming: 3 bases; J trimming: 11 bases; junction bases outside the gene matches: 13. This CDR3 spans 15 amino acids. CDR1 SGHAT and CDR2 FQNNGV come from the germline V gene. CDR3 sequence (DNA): TGTGCCAGCAGCTTTAGTGGGACAGCTGGTGGGGCCCAGCATTTT. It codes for CASSFSGTAGGAQHF.

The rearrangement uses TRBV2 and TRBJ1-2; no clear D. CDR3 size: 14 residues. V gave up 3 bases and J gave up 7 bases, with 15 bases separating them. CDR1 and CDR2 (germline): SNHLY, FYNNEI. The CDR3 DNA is TGTGCCAGCAGTGACCTGGGGATCGGACGTGGCTACACCTTC. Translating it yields CASSDLGIGRGYTF.

As DNA, the CDR3 is TGTGCCAGCAGGCAGGGGTCTACTAATGAAAAACTGTTTTTT. It is translated as CASRQGSTNEKLFF. The gene calls are TRBV6-1 and TRBJ1-4; D possibly corresponds to TRBD1 (6 bases). This CDR3 is 14 amino acids long. The germline V and J ends were trimmed by 6 bases and 2 bases, with 10 bases remaining between them. Germline V gene sequence: CDR1 MNHNS, CDR2 SASEGT.

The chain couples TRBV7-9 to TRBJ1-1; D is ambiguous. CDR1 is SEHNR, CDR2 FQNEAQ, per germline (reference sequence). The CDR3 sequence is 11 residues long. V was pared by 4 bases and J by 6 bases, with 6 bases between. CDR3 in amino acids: CASSSQAEAFF. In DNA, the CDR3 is TGTGCCAGCAGCTCCCAGGCTGAAGCTTTCTTT.

The CDR3 DNA reads as TGTGCCAGCAACGCTCCGGGCGGGGGGACTAGCTGGTATTTT. It encodes CASNAPGGGTSWYF. The chain is built from TRBV7-2 and TRBJ2-3; 9 bases are a match to TRBD2. Trimming took 7 bases from V and 14 from J; bases not matched to a gene: 16. The CDR3 extends over 14 amino acids. Germline CDR1 is SGHTA and CDR2 is FQGNSA.

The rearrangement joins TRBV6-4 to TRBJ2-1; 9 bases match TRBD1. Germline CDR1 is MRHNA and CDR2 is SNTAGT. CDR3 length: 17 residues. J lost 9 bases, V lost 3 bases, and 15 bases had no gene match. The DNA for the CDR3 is TGTGCCAGCAGTGAATATACTGTGGGACAGGGCGTTATTGAGCAGTTCTTC. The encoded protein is CASSEYTVGQGVIEQFF.

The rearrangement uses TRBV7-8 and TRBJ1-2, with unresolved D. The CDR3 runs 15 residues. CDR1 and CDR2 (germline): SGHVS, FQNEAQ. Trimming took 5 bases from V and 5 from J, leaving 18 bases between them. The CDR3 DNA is TGTGCCAGCAGCCTTTCTTGGAAGCCGGCTTATGGCTACACCTTC. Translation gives CASSLSWKPAYGYTF.

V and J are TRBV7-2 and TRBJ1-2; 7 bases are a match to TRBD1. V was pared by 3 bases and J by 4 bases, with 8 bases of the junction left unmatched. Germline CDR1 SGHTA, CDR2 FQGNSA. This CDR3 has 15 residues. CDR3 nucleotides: TGTGCCAGCAGCTTGATGGGGACAGAAGTCTATGGCTACACCTTC. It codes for CASSLMGTEVYGYTF.

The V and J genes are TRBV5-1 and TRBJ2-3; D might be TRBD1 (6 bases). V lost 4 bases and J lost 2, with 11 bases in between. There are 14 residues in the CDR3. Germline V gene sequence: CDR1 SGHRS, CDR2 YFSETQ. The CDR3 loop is CASSGGSPTDTQYF. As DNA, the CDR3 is TGCGCCAGCAGCGGGGGCTCACCCACAGATACGCAGTATTTT.

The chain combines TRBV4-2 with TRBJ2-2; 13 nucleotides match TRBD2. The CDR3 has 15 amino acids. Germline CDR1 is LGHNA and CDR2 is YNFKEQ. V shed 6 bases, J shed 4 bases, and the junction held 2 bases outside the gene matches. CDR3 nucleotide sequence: TGTGCCAGCAGTCGGACTAGCGGGGGCACCGGGGAGCTGTTTTTT. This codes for CASSRTSGGTGELFF.

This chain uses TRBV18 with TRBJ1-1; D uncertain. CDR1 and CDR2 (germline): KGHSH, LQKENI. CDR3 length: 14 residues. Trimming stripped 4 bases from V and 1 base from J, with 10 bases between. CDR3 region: CASSRVSRNTEAFF. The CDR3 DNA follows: TGTGCCAGCTCACGAGTATCCCGGAACACTGAAGCTTTCTTT.

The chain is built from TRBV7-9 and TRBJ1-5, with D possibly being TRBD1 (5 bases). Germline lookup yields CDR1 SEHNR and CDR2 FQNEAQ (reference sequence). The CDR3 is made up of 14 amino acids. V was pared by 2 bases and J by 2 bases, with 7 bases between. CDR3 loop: CASSLTTGNQPQHF. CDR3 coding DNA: TGTGCCAGCAGCTTAACGACAGGCAATCAGCCCCAGCATTTT. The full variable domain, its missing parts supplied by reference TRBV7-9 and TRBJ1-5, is DTGVSQNPRHKITKRGQNVTFRCDPISEHNRLYWYRQTLGQGPEFLTYFQNEAQLEKSRLLSDRFSAERPKGSFSTLEIQRTEQGDSAMYLCASSLTTGNQPQHFGDGTRLSIL.

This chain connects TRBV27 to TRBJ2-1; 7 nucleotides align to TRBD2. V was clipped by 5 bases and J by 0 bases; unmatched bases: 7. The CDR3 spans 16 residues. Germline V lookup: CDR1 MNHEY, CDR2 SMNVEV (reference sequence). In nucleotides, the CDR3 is TGTGCCAGCAGTCCTCCAGCGGGGAGCTCCTACAATGAGCAGTTCTTC. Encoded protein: CASSPPAGSSYNEQFF.

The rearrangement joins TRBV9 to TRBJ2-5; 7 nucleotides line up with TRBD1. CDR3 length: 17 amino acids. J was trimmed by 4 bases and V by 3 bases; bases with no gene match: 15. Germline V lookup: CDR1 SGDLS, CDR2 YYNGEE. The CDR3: CASSARANRGSGETQYF. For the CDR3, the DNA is TGTGCCAGCAGCGCAAGAGCCAACAGGGGATCAGGAGAGACCCAGTACTTC.

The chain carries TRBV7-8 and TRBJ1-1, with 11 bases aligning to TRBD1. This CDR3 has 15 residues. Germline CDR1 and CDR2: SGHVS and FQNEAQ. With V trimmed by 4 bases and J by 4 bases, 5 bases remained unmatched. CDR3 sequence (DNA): TGTGCCAGCAGCTCCCGGACAGGGGGCACCACTGAAGCTTTCTTT. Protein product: CASSSRTGGTTEAFF.

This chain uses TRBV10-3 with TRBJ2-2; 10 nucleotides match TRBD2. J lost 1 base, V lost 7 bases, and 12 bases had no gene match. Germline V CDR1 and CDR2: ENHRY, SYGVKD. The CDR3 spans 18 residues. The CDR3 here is CAIKGRASGGENTGELFF. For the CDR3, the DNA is TGTGCCATCAAAGGAAGGGCTAGCGGGGGTGAGAACACCGGGGAGCTGTTTTTT.

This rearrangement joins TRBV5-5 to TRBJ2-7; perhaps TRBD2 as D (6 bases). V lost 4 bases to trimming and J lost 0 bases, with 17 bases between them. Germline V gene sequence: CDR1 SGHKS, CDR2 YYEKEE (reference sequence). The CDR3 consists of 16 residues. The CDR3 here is CASSQSGRGSSYEQYF. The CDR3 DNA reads TGTGCCAGCAGCCAGTCGGGACGGGGGAGCTCCTACGAGCAGTACTTC.

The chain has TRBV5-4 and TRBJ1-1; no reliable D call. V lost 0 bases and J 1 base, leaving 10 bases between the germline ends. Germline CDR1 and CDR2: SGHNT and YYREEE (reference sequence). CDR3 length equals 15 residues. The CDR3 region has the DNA TGTGCCAGCAGCTTGGCCTATACGGAGAACACTGAAGCTTTCTTT. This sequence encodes CASSLAYTENTEAFF.

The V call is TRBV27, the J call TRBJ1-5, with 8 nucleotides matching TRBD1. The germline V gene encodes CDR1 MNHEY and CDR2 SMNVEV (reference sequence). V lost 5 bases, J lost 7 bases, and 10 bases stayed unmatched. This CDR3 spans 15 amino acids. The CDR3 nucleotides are TGTGCCAGCAGTCTGGACAGGGCGCTTGGACAGCCCCAGCATTTT. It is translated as CASSLDRALGQPQHF.

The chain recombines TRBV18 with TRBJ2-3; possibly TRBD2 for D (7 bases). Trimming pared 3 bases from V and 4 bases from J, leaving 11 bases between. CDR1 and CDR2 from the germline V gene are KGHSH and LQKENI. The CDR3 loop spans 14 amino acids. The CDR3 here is CASSPAGGPDTQYF. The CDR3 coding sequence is TGTGCCAGCTCACCGGCCGGGGGGCCAGATACGCAGTATTTT.